This TCR beta chain came from a study of PD-L1 blockade in urothelial cancer. At the level of the study: Enrolled patients had been treated previously with 0 to 3 chemotherapy regimens.

Study-wide results and caveats: Better survival was predicted when blood TCR clonality before treatment fell below the median.

Produced via immunoSEQ multiplex PCR; TCRdb's table is partial and in-frame only. The sample has around 56,000 clones, approximately 86% seen once. A word on this clone: Its specificity is unknown.

This clonotype was sampled from a man aged 45-65 years with urothelial cancer. Sequencing used PBMCs, obtained around atezolizumab (anti-PD-L1) treatment.

DNA for the CDR3: TGTGCCAGCTCACGTCAGGGGGCTTATGGAAACACCATATATTTT. Its protein product is CASSRQGAYGNTIYF. This chain joins TRBV18 and TRBJ1-3, with 8 positions matching TRBD1. Germline V gene data show CDR1 as KGHSH and CDR2 as LQKENI. The CDR3 spans 15 residues. Trimming cost V 4 bases and J 3 bases; bases outside gene matches: 5.